A selection of T cell receptor beta chains follows, all from one sample in a study of blood T cell repertoires in COVID-19. TCRdb keeps only in-frame clones here, not all; method: immunoSEQ multiplex PCR. Of about 40,000 clones in the sample, roughly nine tenths were seen once. Sequencing used peripheral blood. The receptor set was obtained from a human donor in a cohort sampled during active COVID-19. CDR3s include the opening cysteine and the closing phenylalanine or tryptophan. The D gene is left open where the match is weak. Clone size is stated in some rows and not others, as once, few, many or a class when expanded.

clone size: few
V gene: TRBV6-5
J gene: TRBJ2-7
D gene: NA
CDR3 DNA: TGTGCCAGCAGTTATTTAGGGGGGGCGTACGAGCAGTACTTC
CDR3 protein: CASSYLGGAYEQYF

clone size: NA
V gene: TRBV28
J gene: TRBJ1-4
D gene: NA
CDR3 DNA: TGTGCCAGCAGTACATGGGGGCTTTCAACTAATGAAAAACTGTTTTTT
CDR3 protein: CASSTWGLSTNEKLFF

clone size: NA
V gene: TRBV11-2
J gene: TRBJ2-7
D gene: TRBD2
CDR3 DNA: TGTGCCAGCAGCGCCCTAGCGGGGGGGCCTAGGCAGTACTTC
CDR3 protein: CASSALAGGPRQYF

clone size: NA
V gene: TRBV4-2
J gene: TRBJ2-7
D gene: TRBD2
CDR3 DNA: TGTGCCAGCAGCCAAGATCACCTAGCGGGGCCATCCTACGAGCAGTACTTC
CDR3 protein: CASSQDHLAGPSYEQYF

clone size: NA
V gene: TRBV5-1
J gene: TRBJ2-7
D gene: TRBD1
CDR3 DNA: TGCGCCAGCAGCGCAGATTCGACAGGGGGTTTTTTCTACGAGCAGTACTTC
CDR3 protein: CASSADSTGGFFYEQYF

clone size: NA
V gene: TRBV25-1
J gene: TRBJ2-7
D gene: NA
CDR3 DNA: TGTGCCAGCAGTGAACAGGGTATACCTATTGGCGAGCAGTACTTC
CDR3 protein: CASSEQGIPIGEQYF

clone size: NA
V gene: TRBV6-2/TRBV6-3
J gene: TRBJ1-1
D gene: TRBD1
CDR3 DNA: TGTGCCAGCAGTTACCTTGGACAGGGGGGTGAAGCTTTCTTT
CDR3 protein: CASSYLGQGGEAFF

clone size: NA
V gene: TRBV5-8
J gene: TRBJ2-7
D gene: TRBD2
CDR3 DNA: TGTGCCAGCAGCCCGGGACTAGCGGGTCTTACGTCCTACGAGCAGTACTTC
CDR3 protein: CASSPGLAGLTSYEQYF

clone size: NA
V gene: TRBV19
J gene: TRBJ1-3
D gene: NA
CDR3 DNA: TGTGCCACCTCCTCTGGGCAGGCTGGAAACACCATATATTTT
CDR3 protein: CATSSGQAGNTIYF

clone size: NA
V gene: TRBV3-1/TRBV3-2
J gene: TRBJ2-7
D gene: NA
CDR3 DNA: TGTGCCAGCAGCCACCGTCCGGGGATTAACTACGAGCAGTACTTC
CDR3 protein: CASSHRPGINYEQYF

clone size: once
V gene: TRBV29-1
J gene: TRBJ1-2
D gene: TRBD1
CDR3 DNA: TGCAGCGTTGAAGGGGACAGGCCAGGATATGGCTACACCTTC
CDR3 protein: CSVEGDRPGYGYTF

clone size: once
V gene: TRBV4-3
J gene: TRBJ2-6
D gene: NA
CDR3 DNA: TGCGCCAGCAGCCAAGAAGTCCCGCCGGGTGGGGCCAACGTCCTGACTTTC
CDR3 protein: CASSQEVPPGGANVLTF

clone size: NA
V gene: TRBV18
J gene: TRBJ2-7
D gene: NA
CDR3 DNA: TGTGCCAGCTCACAAGATAGTGACGAGCAGTACTTC
CDR3 protein: CASSQDSDEQYF

clone size: NA
V gene: TRBV19
J gene: TRBJ1-2
D gene: TRBD1
CDR3 DNA: TGTGCCAGTAGTGCCCCAGGGGGGACCTTCTTCTATGGCTACACCTTC
CDR3 protein: CASSAPGGTFFYGYTF

clone size: NA
V gene: TRBV11-2
J gene: TRBJ2-7
D gene: NA
CDR3 DNA: TGTGCCAGCAGCTTAGAAGCTTTCGGCCGGGGCGAGCAGTACTTC
CDR3 protein: CASSLEAFGRGEQYF

clone size: NA
V gene: TRBV5-4
J gene: TRBJ2-7
D gene: TRBD1
CDR3 DNA: TGTGCCAGCAGCTTGGATCGGGGACAGGCCAACTTC
CDR3 protein: CASSLDRGQANF

clone size: NA
V gene: TRBV10-3
J gene: TRBJ1-4
D gene: NA
CDR3 DNA: TGTGCCATCAGTGGGCAGGGTGCGGAAAAACTGTTTTTT
CDR3 protein: CAISGQGAEKLFF

clone size: NA
V gene: TRBV3-1/TRBV3-2
J gene: TRBJ2-7
D gene: NA
CDR3 DNA: TGTGCCAGCAGCCAACAACCGGGACAAGCATTCACCTACGAGCAGTACTTC
CDR3 protein: CASSQQPGQAFTYEQYF

clone size: NA
V gene: TRBV7-2
J gene: TRBJ2-7
D gene: TRBD2
CDR3 DNA: TGTGCCAGCAGCTTGGGGCGGGGGGGCTCCTACGAGCAGTACTTC
CDR3 protein: CASSLGRGGSYEQYF

clone size: NA
V gene: TRBV7-2
J gene: TRBJ1-3
D gene: TRBD1
CDR3 DNA: TGTGCCAGCAGCCCCGGGACAGTCGGAAACACCATATATTTT
CDR3 protein: CASSPGTVGNTIYF

clone size: NA
V gene: TRBV6-4
J gene: TRBJ1-2
D gene: TRBD1
CDR3 DNA: TGTGCCAGCAGTGACTCGGACAGGGGGGGCTACACCTTC
CDR3 protein: CASSDSDRGGYTF

clone size: NA
V gene: TRBV4-3
J gene: TRBJ2-7
D gene: TRBD2
CDR3 DNA: TGCGCCAGCAGCCAAGACCCTAGCGGGGGGAAATACGAGCAGTACTTC
CDR3 protein: CASSQDPSGGKYEQYF

clone size: NA
V gene: TRBV18
J gene: TRBJ1-2
D gene: NA
CDR3 DNA: TGTGCCAGCTCATCCGGGACAAACTATGGCTACACCTTC
CDR3 protein: CASSSGTNYGYTF

clone size: NA
V gene: TRBV12-5
J gene: TRBJ2-7
D gene: TRBD1
CDR3 DNA: TGTGCTAGTGGATCTACCGGGACAGGGGGCAATTACGAGCAGTACTTC
CDR3 protein: CASGSTGTGGNYEQYF

clone size: NA
V gene: TRBV12-3/TRBV12-4
J gene: TRBJ1-2
D gene: TRBD1
CDR3 DNA: TGTGCCAGCCGGGACAGGGGGCCTGGCTACACCTTC
CDR3 protein: CASRDRGPGYTF

clone size: NA
V gene: TRBV10-3
J gene: TRBJ2-1
D gene: TRBD2
CDR3 DNA: TGTGCCATCAGTGAGTCGATGGCTAGCGGGGGCAATGAGCAGTTCTTC
CDR3 protein: CAISESMASGGNEQFF

clone size: NA
V gene: TRBV13
J gene: TRBJ1-4
D gene: NA
CDR3 DNA: TGTGCCAGCAGCAATCAGCCGGGACACACTAATGAAAAACTGTTTTTT
CDR3 protein: CASSNQPGHTNEKLFF

clone size: NA
V gene: TRBV19
J gene: TRBJ1-6
D gene: NA
CDR3 DNA: TGTGCCAGTAGTTCTGAAAGGAGGAGCTCCTATAATTCACCCCTCCACTTT
CDR3 protein: CASSSERRSSYNSPLHF

clone size: NA
V gene: TRBV6-6
J gene: TRBJ1-1
D gene: NA
CDR3 DNA: TGTGCCAGCAGTTACGATGCGGGGAGCACTGAAGCTTTCTTT
CDR3 protein: CASSYDAGSTEAFF

clone size: NA
V gene: TRBV4-1
J gene: TRBJ1-1
D gene: TRBD1
CDR3 DNA: TGCGCCAGCAGCCAAATCGCCGGACAGGGGTCTGAAGCTTTCTTT
CDR3 protein: CASSQIAGQGSEAFF

clone size: NA
V gene: TRBV11-2
J gene: TRBJ1-1
D gene: NA
CDR3 DNA: TGTGCCAGCACCCGGCAGGGGACCACTGAAGCTTTCTTT
CDR3 protein: CASTRQGTTEAFF

clone size: NA
V gene: TRBV7-2
J gene: TRBJ2-5
D gene: TRBD2
CDR3 DNA: TGTGCCAGCAGCCTACAAAGACTAGCGGGGGGCCAAGAGACCCAGTACTTC
CDR3 protein: CASSLQRLAGGQETQYF

clone size: NA
V gene: TRBV27
J gene: TRBJ1-2
D gene: TRBD1
CDR3 DNA: TGTGCCAGCAGTTCCCTCCTAGGACAGGTCCCCTCCAGTAACTATGGCTACACCTTC
CDR3 protein: CASSSLLGQVPSSNYGYTF

clone size: once
V gene: TRBV27
J gene: TRBJ2-7
D gene: TRBD1
CDR3 DNA: TGTGCCAGCAGTCCCGAGGGACAGGGATTCCACGAGCAGTACTTC
CDR3 protein: CASSPEGQGFHEQYF

clone size: NA
V gene: TRBV9
J gene: TRBJ1-1
D gene: NA
CDR3 DNA: TGTGCCAGCAGCGTAGACGGGGGTCGGGCTTTCTTT
CDR3 protein: CASSVDGGRAFF

clone size: NA
V gene: TRBV19
J gene: TRBJ2-7
D gene: TRBD1
CDR3 DNA: TGTGCCAGTACCCCGGGACAGGGCCCGGGGTACGAGCAGTACTTC
CDR3 protein: CASTPGQGPGYEQYF

clone size: NA
V gene: TRBV5-1
J gene: TRBJ1-1
D gene: TRBD1
CDR3 DNA: TGCGCCAGCAGCTTGGTGGGACAGGGGGCCGCTGAAGCTTTCTTT
CDR3 protein: CASSLVGQGAAEAFF

clone size: NA
V gene: TRBV11-2
J gene: TRBJ2-1
D gene: TRBD1
CDR3 DNA: TGTGCCAGCAGCTTAGTCTCCTTCGGACAGGGCTACAATGAGCAGTTCTTC
CDR3 protein: CASSLVSFGQGYNEQFF

clone size: NA
V gene: TRBV6-4
J gene: TRBJ1-5
D gene: TRBD1
CDR3 DNA: TGTGCCAGCAGTCCGACAGGGAGCGGTCAGCCCCAGCATTTT
CDR3 protein: CASSPTGSGQPQHF

clone size: NA
V gene: TRBV6-2/TRBV6-3
J gene: TRBJ2-7
D gene: TRBD2
CDR3 DNA: TGTGCCAGCAGTCCCGGACTAGTCTCCTACGAGCAGTACTTC
CDR3 protein: CASSPGLVSYEQYF

clone size: NA
V gene: TRBV5-1
J gene: TRBJ1-2
D gene: NA
CDR3 DNA: TGCGCCAGCAGTCAGCGAGAGTATGGCTACACCTTC
CDR3 protein: CASSQREYGYTF

clone size: NA
V gene: TRBV11-2
J gene: TRBJ1-5
D gene: NA
CDR3 DNA: TGTGCCAGCAGCTCTGGCCGAAGCAATCAGCCCCAGCATTTT
CDR3 protein: CASSSGRSNQPQHF

clone size: NA
V gene: TRBV11-2
J gene: TRBJ1-1
D gene: NA
CDR3 DNA: TGTGCCAGCAGCTCTGGAGGGGACACTGAAGCTTTCTTT
CDR3 protein: CASSSGGDTEAFF

clone size: once
V gene: TRBV5-1
J gene: TRBJ1-4
D gene: NA
CDR3 DNA: TGCGCCAGCAGAGCGACGTTGGAAACTAATGAAAAACTGTTTTTT
CDR3 protein: CASRATLETNEKLFF

clone size: NA
V gene: TRBV6-2/TRBV6-3
J gene: TRBJ1-1
D gene: NA
CDR3 DNA: TGTGCCAGCAGTTACAGGGGTCTGACTGAAGCTTTCTTT
CDR3 protein: CASSYRGLTEAFF

clone size: NA
V gene: TRBV6-6
J gene: TRBJ1-5
D gene: TRBD1
CDR3 DNA: TGTGCCACCACCGCAGGGGGTCTTGGAAATCAGCCCCAGCATTTT
CDR3 protein: CATTAGGLGNQPQHF

clone size: NA
V gene: TRBV10-3
J gene: TRBJ1-1
D gene: NA
CDR3 DNA: TGTGCCGTGGGGGGTGGAAAGGACACTGAAGCTTTCTTT
CDR3 protein: CAVGGGKDTEAFF

clone size: NA
V gene: TRBV5-5
J gene: TRBJ1-3
D gene: NA
CDR3 DNA: TGTGCCAGCAGCTTAACGGACATCTCTGGAAACACCATATATTTT
CDR3 protein: CASSLTDISGNTIYF

clone size: few
V gene: TRBV10-1
J gene: TRBJ2-3
D gene: NA
CDR3 DNA: TGCGCCAGCAGCTCAGGGGCCACAGATACGCAGTATTTT
CDR3 protein: CASSSGATDTQYF

clone size: NA
V gene: TRBV10-2
J gene: TRBJ2-7
D gene: NA
CDR3 DNA: TGCGCCAGCAATAACGGAGCTGTTGAGCAGTACTTC
CDR3 protein: CASNNGAVEQYF

clone size: NA
V gene: TRBV6-2/TRBV6-3
J gene: TRBJ2-2
D gene: NA
CDR3 DNA: TGTGCCAGCAGTTACCCCCTGAGGGTTCCCGGGGAGCTGTTTTTT
CDR3 protein: CASSYPLRVPGELFF

clone size: NA
V gene: TRBV28
J gene: TRBJ2-7
D gene: TRBD1
CDR3 DNA: TGTGCCAGCAGTTCCAAATCCGGGACAGGGAATACCTACGAGCAGTACTTC
CDR3 protein: CASSSKSGTGNTYEQYF

clone size: NA
V gene: TRBV5-1
J gene: TRBJ2-3
D gene: NA
CDR3 DNA: TGCGCCAGCAGCTCTTTTGCGGGATCAGATACGCAGTATTTT
CDR3 protein: CASSSFAGSDTQYF

clone size: NA
V gene: TRBV2
J gene: TRBJ1-2
D gene: NA
CDR3 DNA: TGTGCCAGCAGTGATTGGGGAGAAACCTATGGCTACACCTTC
CDR3 protein: CASSDWGETYGYTF

clone size: NA
V gene: TRBV10-1
J gene: TRBJ2-1
D gene: TRBD1
CDR3 DNA: TGCGCCAGCGCGCCAGGGGGAGAGTCCTACAATGAGCAGTTCTTC
CDR3 protein: CASAPGGESYNEQFF